The 4 T cell receptor beta chains reported below all come from one sample, sequenced in a study of blood T cell repertoires in acute mononucleosis. General study results and limits: GLC-BM selection appeared to involve both TCR alpha and beta chains.

Repertoires were generated with immunoSEQ multiplex PCR, while TCRdb's copy carries only in-frame clones and drops some. Of over 2,000 clones listed, 20% to 25% are singletons. The time point denotes: convalescence about 6 months (5-8 months) after acute presentation (visit 7). The sequencing here drew on EBV GLC epitope tetramer+ CD8+ T cells sorted from PBMCs, taken during convalescence from infectious mononucleosis. As for subset: CD8 T cells binding tetramer with EBV BMLF1 280-288 peptide (GLC-BM). These TCRs come from a woman under 30 with infectious mononucleosis caused by EBV.

Worth noting for this clone: A read error likely explains this, since a far larger clone differs by one base. This same CDR3 is encoded by further DNA sequences in the sample. The chain combines TRBV29-1 with TRBJ1-2; D unclear. Trimming left V 6 bases short and J 5 bases short, with 13 bases between. CDR1 and CDR2 from the germline V gene are SQVTM and ANQGSEA. The CDR3 totals 12 residues. In nucleotides, the CDR3 is TGCAGCGTGGACGGTGGATTTTATGGCTACACCTTC. The encoded protein is CSVDGGFYGYTF.

This clone was recorded at least ten times. The chain has TRBV11-3 and TRBJ2-7; no clear D. Germline lookup yields CDR1 SGHNT and CDR2 YENEEA. The CDR3 loop spans 14 amino acids. V was shortened by 4 bases and J by 4 bases, with 14 bases between the two germline ends. The CDR3 spells CASSSGGVRYEQYF. In nucleotides, the CDR3 is TGTGCCAGCAGCTCCGGCGGTGTACGGTACGAGCAGTACTTC.

By share of the sample, this clone is large. CDR3 sequence: CASSLRDGTRGPHNEQFF. CDR3 nucleotide sequence: TGCGCCAGCAGCTTGAGGGATGGGACCAGGGGACCTCACAATGAGCAGTTCTTC. The chain recombines TRBV5-1 with TRBJ2-1, with a tentative D call TRBD1 (6 bases). Germline V gene sequence: CDR1 SGHRS, CDR2 YFSETQ. V lost 1 base and J lost 5, with 22 bases in between. The CDR3 has 18 residues.

This clone was counted a single time. One base separates it from a far larger clone, so it is likely a read error. The rearrangement uses TRBV29-1 and TRBJ2-7; D gene unclear. Germline V gives CDR1 SQVTM, CDR2 ANQGSEA. The CDR3 spans 13 residues. The CDR3 loop is CSAELERYYEQYF. The CDR3 DNA is TGCAGCGCTGAACTGGAGCGATACTACGAGCAGTACTTC.